Below, 21 T cell receptor beta chains from the same sample are listed, as sequenced in a study of blood T cell repertoires in COVID-19. Repertoires were generated with immunoSEQ multiplex PCR, while TCRdb's copy carries only in-frame clones and drops some. Here the sample spans about 220,000 clones, roughly 85% being singletons. The sequencing input was peripheral blood. These receptors were obtained from a man aged 45-65 years who had recovered from COVID-19.

The rearrangement uses TRBV10-3 and TRBJ2-1, with 8 bases matching TRBD2. The CDR3 loop spans 14 amino acids. The germline V gene has CDR1 ENHRY and CDR2 SYGVKD. The V segment lost 5 bases and the J segment 5 bases; nucleotides outside the gene matches: 5. The CDR3 here is CAISLLAENNEQFF. CDR3 coding DNA: TGTGCCATCAGTCTACTAGCGGAAAACAATGAGCAGTTCTTC.

The chain uses TRBV28 and TRBJ2-7; TRBD2 aligns across 10 bases. The trim removed 6 bases at V and 4 bases at J, leaving 9 bases unmatched. Germline loops: CDR1 MDHEN, CDR2 SYDVKM. The CDR3 has 15 residues. The CDR3 DNA sequence: TGTGCCAGCAGAACACCGGGACTAGCGATTTACGAGCAGTACTTC. Protein sequence: CASRTPGLAIYEQYF.

The chain uses TRBV12-1 and TRBJ1-1; no check of the table's D call, TRBD1, against the DNA was made. TRBV12-1 is labeled a pseudogene. The CDR3 contains 15 residues. CDR3: CASSCHRGANTEAFF. Here the CDR3 DNA reads TGTGCCAGCAGCTGCCACAGGGGAGCAAACACTGAAGCTTTCTTT.

The chain uses TRBV27 and TRBJ2-1; TRBD2 might be the D (6 bases). The CDR3 is made up of 13 amino acids. CDR1 and CDR2 from the germline V gene are MNHEY and SMNVEV (reference sequence). V lost 5 bases and J lost 2, with 7 bases in between. CDR3 DNA: TGTGCCAGCAGTCCGGGGGCCTACAATGAGCAGTTCTTC. It encodes CASSPGAYNEQFF.

This chain uses TRBV24-1 with TRBJ1-1; D is possibly TRBD1 (5 bases). The CDR3 length is 15 residues. The ends were cut back, 0 bases at V and 8 bases at J, with 15 bases in the middle. Germline CDR1 and CDR2: KGHDR and SFDVKD. CDR3 sequence reads: CATSDLKAEGLEAFF. CDR3 sequence (DNA): TGTGCCACCAGTGATTTGAAGGCGGAGGGGTTGGAAGCTTTCTTT.

This clone was seen just once. The rearrangement uses TRBV5-6 and TRBJ1-3, with 8 bases lining up with TRBD1. CDR3 length: 17 amino acids. V was clipped by 4 bases and J by 2 bases; unmatched bases: 11. Germline assignment: CDR1 SGHDT and CDR2 YYEEEE. CDR3 sequence reads: CASSGDRKGRTGNTIYF. CDR3 sequence (DNA): TGTGCCAGCAGCGGGGACAGGAAGGGAAGAACTGGAAACACCATATATTTT. The full variable domain, in which reference TRBV5-6 and TRBJ1-3 provide the parts outside the CDR3, is DAGVTQSPTHLIKTRGQQVTLRCSPKSGHDTVSWYQQALGQGPQFIFQYYEEEERQRGNFPDRFSGHQFPNYSSELNVNALLLGDSALYLCASSGDRKGRTGNTIYFGEGSWLTVV.

A single count supports this clone. The gene calls are TRBV9 and TRBJ1-1; TRBD1 matches at 8 bases. The CDR3 covers 14 residues. The junction had 5 bases not matched to a gene; V was cut back by 4 bases and J by 3 bases. Germline V gene lookup returns CDR1 SGDLS and CDR2 YYNGEE. CDR3 in DNA: TGTGCCAGCAGCCCCAGGGGGCTGCACACTGAAGCTTTCTTT. Translation gives CASSPRGLHTEAFF.

The CDR3: CASSQRTSLVEVQFF. CDR3 bases: TGTGCCAGCAGCCAGAGAACTAGCCTCGTCGAGGTGCAGTTCTTC. This rearrangement joins TRBV3-1 (or the pseudogene TRBV3-2) to TRBJ2-1, with TRBD2 as a possible D gene (6 bases). The CDR3 is made up of 15 amino acids. Germline V gives CDR1 LGHDT, CDR2 YNNKEL (reference sequence). V lost 3 bases, J lost 12 bases, and 21 bases lay in between.

This sequence joins TRBV18 and TRBJ2-7; TRBD1 matches at 10 bases. The germline V gene encodes CDR1 KGHSH and CDR2 LQKENI. CDR3 size: 14 residues. The ends lost 4 bases at V and 4 bases at J; junction bases unmatched: 4. CDR3 in DNA: TGTGCCAGCTCACGGCCGGGACAGGGGTACGAGCAGTACTTC. Translating it yields CASSRPGQGYEQYF.

The chain combines TRBV28 with TRBJ2-1; TRBD2 aligns across 8 bases. Trimming took 7 bases from V and 8 from J; bases not matched to a gene: 10. Germline loops: CDR1 MDHEN, CDR2 SYDVKM. This CDR3 has 14 amino acids. In DNA, the CDR3 is TGTGCCAGCAACCACGGGGGGGGATTGGATGAGCAGTTCTTC. Translated, it gives CASNHGGGLDEQFF.

This chain uses TRBV5-1 with TRBJ1-4, with TRBD1 identical over 10 bases. This CDR3 contains 14 residues. Germline V lookup: CDR1 SGHRS, CDR2 YFSETQ. J lost 7 bases, V lost 4 bases, and 4 bases had no gene match. CDR3 sequence (DNA): TGCGCCAGCAGCCAGGACAGGGGGAGTGAAAAACTGTTTTTT. As protein: CASSQDRGSEKLFF. The variable domain in full, completed from reference TRBV5-1 and TRBJ1-4, reads KAGVTQTPRYLIKTRGQQVTLSCSPISGHRSVSWYQQTPGQGLQFLFEYFSETQRNKGNFPGRFSGRQFSNSRSEMNVSTLELGDSALYLCASSQDRGSEKLFFGSGTQLSVL.

The chain uses TRBV29-1 and TRBJ2-7; 11 positions match TRBD2. The CDR3 is 14 residues long. Germline CDR1 SQVTM, CDR2 ANQGSEA. J was trimmed by 4 bases and V by 6 bases; bases with no gene match: 8. CDR3 nucleotide sequence: TGCAGCGTGGGACTAGCGGAGGCCTCATACGAGCAGTACTTC. It yields the protein CSVGLAEASYEQYF.

The chain is built from TRBV29-1 and TRBJ2-3; 8 positions match TRBD2. Germline trimming cut 4 bases from V and 0 bases from J; bases unmatched to any gene: 9. This CDR3 is 16 amino acids long. CDR1 is SQVTM and CDR2 is ANQGSEA in the germline V gene. The DNA for the CDR3 is TGCAGCGTTGGATACATAGCGGGAACTAGCACAGATACGCAGTATTTT. It is translated as CSVGYIAGTSTDTQYF.

This clone has more than one count but fewer than ten. The chain joins TRBV20-1 to TRBJ1-2; D not resolved. In germline, CDR1 is DFQATT, CDR2 SNEGSKA (reference sequence). The length of the CDR3 is 11 residues. V lost 3 bases and J lost 7, with 9 bases in between. CDR3 bases: TGCAGTGCTAGCCTCGCCAGTGGCTACACCTTC. Its protein product is CSASLASGYTF.

V usage is TRBV5-4 and J usage is TRBJ2-7, with a tentative D call TRBD1 (5 bases). CDR3 length: 14 amino acids. CDR1 and CDR2 (germline): SGHNT, YYREEE (reference sequence). Trimming cost V 3 bases and J 5 bases, with 15 bases left between them. The CDR3 DNA sequence: TGTGCCAGCAGCTCACAAAGGGGTGTCCACGAGCAGTACTTC. It yields the protein CASSSQRGVHEQYF.

In this sample, this clone turned up a few times. The V call is TRBV11-2, the J call TRBJ2-7; 8 nucleotides match TRBD1. V lost 5 bases, J lost 2 bases, and 14 bases stayed unmatched. This CDR3 is 17 amino acids long. The germline gives CDR1 SGHAT, CDR2 FQNNGV. CDR3: CASSPVGQGAFAYEQYF. The CDR3 DNA follows: TGTGCCAGCAGCCCGGTAGGACAGGGTGCCTTCGCCTACGAGCAGTACTTC.

This sequence joins TRBV6-1 and TRBJ1-3; D gene ambiguous. V lost 0 bases to trimming and J lost 4 bases, with 4 bases between them. CDR1 and CDR2 (germline): MNHNS, SASEGT. The CDR3 totals 13 residues. The CDR3 loop reads CASSEAPGNTIYF. CDR3 DNA: TGTGCCAGCAGTGAAGCCCCGGGAAACACCATATATTTT.

V and J are TRBV18 and TRBJ2-1, with 8 bases that match TRBD2. In germline, CDR1 is KGHSH, CDR2 LQKENI. The CDR3 covers 16 residues. The V segment lost 3 bases and the J segment 0 bases; nucleotides outside the gene matches: 4. CDR3: CASSPQLAASYNEQFF. The CDR3 DNA follows: TGTGCCAGCTCACCGCAACTAGCGGCCTCCTACAATGAGCAGTTCTTC.

This sequence joins TRBV18 and TRBJ1-2; no reliable D call. V lost 1 base and J 3 bases, leaving 6 bases between the germline ends. There are 13 residues in the CDR3. Per the germline V gene, CDR1 is KGHSH and CDR2 is LQKENI. This CDR3 is CASSPQEYYGYTF. The CDR3 DNA sequence: TGTGCCAGCTCACCACAGGAGTACTATGGCTACACCTTC.

V is TRBV7-2 and J is TRBJ2-7, with 12 positions matching TRBD2. Trimming removed 5 bases from V and 2 bases from J; junction bases left unmatched: 4. The V gene's germline CDR1 is SGHTA and CDR2 FQGNSA. The CDR3 sequence is 15 residues long. The CDR3 loop is CASSERTSGTYEQYF. The CDR3, as DNA: TGTGCCAGCAGCGAGCGGACTAGCGGGACCTACGAGCAGTACTTC.

The chain couples TRBV19 to TRBJ2-7; TRBD2 matches at 12 bases. J was trimmed by 2 bases and V by 8 bases; bases with no gene match: 10. This CDR3 contains 16 residues. Germline V lookup: CDR1 LNHDA, CDR2 SQIVND (reference sequence). For the CDR3, the DNA is TGTGCCAGTCTGACTAGCGGGAGTTCCTCAACCTACGAGCAGTACTTC. It is translated as CASLTSGSSSTYEQYF.